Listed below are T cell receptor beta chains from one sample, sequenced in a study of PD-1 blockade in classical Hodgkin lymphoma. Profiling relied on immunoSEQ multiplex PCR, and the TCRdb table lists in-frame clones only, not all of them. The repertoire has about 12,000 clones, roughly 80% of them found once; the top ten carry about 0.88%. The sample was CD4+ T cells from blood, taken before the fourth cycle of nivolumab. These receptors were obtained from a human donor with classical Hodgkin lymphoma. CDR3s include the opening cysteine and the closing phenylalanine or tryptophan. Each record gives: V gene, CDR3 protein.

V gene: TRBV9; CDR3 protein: CASSVELRRATDTQYF
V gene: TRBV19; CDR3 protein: CASSFQAIGTQYF
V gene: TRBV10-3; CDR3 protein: CAISERTGPYYGYTF
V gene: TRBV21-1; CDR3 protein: CASSNPNLATSLYEQYF
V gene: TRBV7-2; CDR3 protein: CASSPKAGTDTQYF
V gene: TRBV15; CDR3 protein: CATQGAGNQPQHF
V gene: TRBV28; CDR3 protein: CASKGTGGGLGNQPQHF
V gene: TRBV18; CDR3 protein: CASSPAKAGGNTIYF
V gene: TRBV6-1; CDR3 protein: CASLMTGLQPQHF
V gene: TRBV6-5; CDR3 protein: CASNSPGQGRETQYF
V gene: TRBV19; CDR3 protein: CASSLSNQPQHF
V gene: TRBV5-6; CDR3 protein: CASSLWQATMETQYF
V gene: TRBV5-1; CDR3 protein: CASSPVTGSYEQYF
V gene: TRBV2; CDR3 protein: CASTGGNTGRGQPQHF
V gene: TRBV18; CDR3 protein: CASSSSGTPTEKLFF
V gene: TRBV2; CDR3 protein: CASSPLGLLELFF
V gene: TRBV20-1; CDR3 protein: CSARGGETQYF
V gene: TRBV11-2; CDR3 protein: CASSLAPGSPLHF
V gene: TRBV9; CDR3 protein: CASSVWAGAGETQYF
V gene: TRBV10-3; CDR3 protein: CAITQGPRYSYEQYF
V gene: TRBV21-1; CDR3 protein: CASSKRAGQGSGELFF
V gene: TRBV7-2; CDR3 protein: CASSLMAGAGDTQYF
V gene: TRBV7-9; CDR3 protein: CASSLSTYEQYF
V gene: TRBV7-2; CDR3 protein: CASGLRGPGDIQYF
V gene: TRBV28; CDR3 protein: CASSGQTGKNEQFF
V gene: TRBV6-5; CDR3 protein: CASSRYGEDTEAFF
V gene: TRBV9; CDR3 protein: CASSVDRNNEQFF
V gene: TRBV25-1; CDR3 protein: CASSDPGQGADSPLHF
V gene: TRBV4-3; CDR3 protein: CASSQDRADLTDTQYF
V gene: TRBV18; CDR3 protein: CASSPPSGGSTDTQYF
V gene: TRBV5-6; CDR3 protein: CASRSLSLQETQYF
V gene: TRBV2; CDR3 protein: CASSEALLGTQYF